This TCR beta chain was sequenced for a study of blood T cells in healthy people across ages. A second PCR, run for about 7 to 11 cycles, used a sample-barcoded 5' primer plus a J-beta primer mix. TCRdb reprocessed the 5' RACE reads via MiXCR and lists one record per CDR3 protein. The sample yields around 820,000 distinct CDR3 sequences, 25% seen once. There are a few counts of this clonotype. This CDR3 is 12 amino acids long. The V end lost 3 bases, the J end lost 6 bases, and 8 bases lay between the germline ends. These records were also assigned to another study, of T cells of mothers and their children.

The sequence was collected from a boy between 10 and 17 years old in good health. The rearrangement links TRBV12-3 or TRBV12-4 to TRBJ1-1; no clear D gene. The sample comprised blood. This chain's CDR3 is CASSFGGPEAFF. In DNA, the CDR3 is TGTGCCAGCAGTTTCGGAGGGCCTGAAGCTTTCTTT.